This passage covers 10 T cell receptor beta chains from one sample sequenced in a study of cytomegalovirus exposure and HLA in healthy donors. Primers for the PCR totalled 60 Vbeta and 13 Jbeta. The table came from immunoSEQ multiplex PCR; TCRdb's copy has only in-frame clones and leaves some out. The sample has some 70,000 clones; more than 60% are singletons. Specimen: PBMCs. These receptors were taken from a male donor in good health and CMV-seropositive.

The rearrangement links TRBV10-2 to TRBJ2-1, with TRBD2 matching over 9 bases. The CDR3 has 15 residues. Germline V gives CDR1 WSHSY, CDR2 SAAADI. Trimming removed 7 bases from V and 4 bases from J; junction bases left unmatched: 8. CDR3 in amino acids: CASTPSGITYNEQFF. CDR3 DNA: TGCGCCAGCACCCCTAGCGGGATTACTTACAATGAGCAGTTCTTC.

In this sample, this clone turned up a few times. This rearrangement joins TRBV12-5 to TRBJ1-2; TRBD1 matches at 7 bases. V gave up 6 bases and J gave up 7 bases; unmatched junction bases: 2. This CDR3 has 11 amino acids. Germline V gives CDR1 LGHNT, CDR2 FRNRAP. The CDR3 nucleotides are TGTGCTAGTGGACAGGGGTCTGGCTACACCTTC. This translates into CASGQGSGYTF.

The V call is TRBV23-1, the J call TRBJ2-2, with D perhaps TRBD2 (5 bases). TRBV23-1 is an ORF; its function is uncertain. This CDR3 is 16 amino acids long. Trimming stripped 7 bases from V and 0 bases from J, with 15 bases between. CDR3 in amino acids: CASMFSIGANTGELFF. The CDR3 DNA reads as TGCGCCAGCATGTTCTCTATCGGGGCGAACACCGGGGAGCTGTTTTTT.

The chain carries TRBV6-5 and TRBJ2-2, with D perhaps TRBD1 (6 bases). The V and J ends lost 6 bases and 2 bases respectively, with 10 bases between them. Germline assignment: CDR1 MNHEY and CDR2 SVGAGI. The CDR3 runs to 14 residues. CDR3 region: CASSLQGNTGELFF. For the CDR3, the DNA is TGTGCCAGCAGCTTACAGGGAAACACCGGGGAGCTGTTTTTT.

This clone was counted a single time. V gene TRBV11-2 combines with J gene TRBJ1-2; 7 positions agree with TRBD1. Germline V lookup: CDR1 SGHAT, CDR2 FQNNGV. The trim removed 5 bases at V and 6 bases at J, leaving 9 bases unmatched. The CDR3 spans 14 residues. The CDR3 coding sequence is TGTGCCAGCAGCCCACACCGACAGGGCCATGGCTACACCTTC. Protein product: CASSPHRQGHGYTF.

The chain has TRBV30 and TRBJ2-7; 7 nucleotides line up with TRBD1. This CDR3 is built from 14 residues. Trimming at V came to 2 bases and at J to 7 bases, leaving 11 bases not matched to a gene. Per germline, CDR1 GTSNPN and CDR2 SVGIG (reference sequence). The CDR3 nucleotides are TGTGCCTGGAGTCTCGGGACAGCTCTCGGGGAGCAGTACTTC. It codes for CAWSLGTALGEQYF.

This clone appeared a single time. The J gene is TRBJ2-1, the V gene TRBV13; D is unclear. Trimming left V 2 bases short and J 4 bases short, with 9 bases between. Germline V gives CDR1 PRHDT, CDR2 FYEKMQ (reference sequence). This CDR3 has 14 amino acids. In nucleotides, the CDR3 is TGTGCCAGCAGCTTAACCGGAGCTTACAATGAGCAGTTCTTC. Its translation: CASSLTGAYNEQFF. The whole variable domain, filled in from reference TRBV13 and TRBJ2-1, reads AAGVIQSPRHLIKEKRETATLKCYPIPRHDTVYWYQQGPGQDPQFLISFYEKMQSDKGSIPDRFSAQQFSDYHSELNMSSLELGDSALYFCASSLTGAYNEQFFGPGTRLTVL.

This clone was recorded only once. The chain couples TRBV30 to TRBJ2-7; 7 positions agree with TRBD2. Looked up from germline, CDR1 is GTSNPN and CDR2 is SVGIG (reference sequence). The CDR3 consists of 11 residues. Trimming took 5 bases from V and 4 from J; bases not matched to a gene: 2. CDR3 amino acids: CAWSGGYEQYF. CDR3 nucleotides: TGTGCCTGGTCGGGGGGATACGAGCAGTACTTC. The full variable domain, rest sourced from reference TRBV30 and TRBJ2-7, is SQTIHQWPATLVQPVGSPLSLECTVEGTSNPNLYWYRQAAGRGLQLLFYSVGIGQISSEVPQNLSASRPQDRQFILSSKKLLLSDSGFYLCAWSGGYEQYFGPGTRLTVT.

This clone occurred a few times. The chain is built from TRBV7-2 and TRBJ1-1; weak D call: TRBD1 (5 bases). This CDR3 comprises 11 residues. Germline CDR1 and CDR2: SGHTA and FQGNSA. The V end was cut by 7 bases, the J end by 6 bases, with 9 bases between. The CDR3 sequence is CASTDRPEAFF. The CDR3 DNA reads as TGTGCCAGCACCGACAGACCTGAAGCTTTCTTT.

The CDR3 DNA reads TGTGCCTGGAGTGTAACAGGGCCATATAATTCACCCCTCCACTTT. Translated, it gives CAWSVTGPYNSPLHF. The chain recombines TRBV30 with TRBJ1-6; weak D call: TRBD1 (6 bases). Germline lookup yields CDR1 GTSNPN and CDR2 SVGIG (reference sequence). The CDR3 consists of 15 residues. Trimming pared 0 bases from V and 4 bases from J, leaving 10 bases between.